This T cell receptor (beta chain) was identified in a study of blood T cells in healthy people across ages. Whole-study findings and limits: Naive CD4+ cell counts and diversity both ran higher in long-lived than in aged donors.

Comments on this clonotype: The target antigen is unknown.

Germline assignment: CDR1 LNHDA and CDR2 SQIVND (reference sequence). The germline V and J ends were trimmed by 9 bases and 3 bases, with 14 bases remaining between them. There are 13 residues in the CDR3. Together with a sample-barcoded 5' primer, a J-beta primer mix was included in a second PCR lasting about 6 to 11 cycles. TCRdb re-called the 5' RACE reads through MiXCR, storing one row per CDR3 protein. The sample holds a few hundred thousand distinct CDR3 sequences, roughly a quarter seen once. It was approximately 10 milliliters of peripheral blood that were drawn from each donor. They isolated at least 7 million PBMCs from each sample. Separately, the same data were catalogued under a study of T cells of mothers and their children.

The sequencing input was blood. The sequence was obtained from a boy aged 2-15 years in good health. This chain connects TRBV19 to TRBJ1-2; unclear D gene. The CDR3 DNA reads TGTGCCAGCCTCTTGGATAGTGACTATGGCTACACCTTC. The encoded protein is CASLLDSDYGYTF.